The 12 T cell receptor beta chains below all came from one sample that was sequenced in a study of T cell responses to AZD1222 COVID-19 vaccine. Clones were sequenced by immunoSEQ multiplex PCR, and TCRdb holds only the in-frame ones, with some missing. The sample carries approximately 120,000 clones, roughly 84% recorded once. Material: peripheral blood, obtained 28 days after the second AZD1222 dose. The receptors were gathered from an adult who received the AZD1222 COVID-19 vaccine.

The DNA of the CDR3 is TGCAGCGTTGAGGCACCTAAATGGAACACTGAAGCTTTCTTT. Its translation: CSVEAPKWNTEAFF. This chain links TRBV29-1 with TRBJ1-1; D is undetermined. The germline V and J ends were trimmed by 3 bases and 1 base, with 12 bases remaining between them. Per the germline V gene, CDR1 is SQVTM and CDR2 is ANQGSEA. The CDR3 is made up of 14 amino acids.

The gene calls are TRBV9 and TRBJ1-5; D perhaps matches TRBD1 (5 bases). The CDR3 is 13 residues long. The germline V gene encodes CDR1 SGDLS and CDR2 YYNGEE. V lost 2 bases to trimming and J lost 6 bases, with 9 bases between them. Here the CDR3 reads CASSVGRGQPQHF. For the CDR3, the DNA is TGTGCCAGCAGCGTCGGGAGGGGTCAGCCCCAGCATTTT.

V and J are TRBV3-1 (or the pseudogene TRBV3-2) and TRBJ1-3; unclear D gene. V was shortened by 2 bases and J by 4 bases, with 3 bases between the two germline ends. Germline loops: CDR1 LGHDT, CDR2 YNNKEL (reference sequence). The CDR3 runs 12 residues. The CDR3 protein is CASSQLGNTIYF. The CDR3 DNA reads as TGTGCCAGCAGCCAACTCGGAAACACCATATATTTT.

The chain is built from TRBV15 and TRBJ1-2; D is ambiguous. This CDR3 is built from 15 residues. CDR1 and CDR2 from the germline V gene are LNHNV and YYDKDF (reference sequence). Trimming removed 0 bases from V and 5 bases from J, with 13 bases in between. This chain's CDR3 is CATSRETSFWYGYTF. CDR3 nucleotide sequence: TGTGCCACCAGCAGAGAGACTAGCTTTTGGTATGGCTACACCTTC.

V gene TRBV5-1 combines with J gene TRBJ1-6; D is unclear. The length of the CDR3 is 17 residues. Germline V gene lookup returns CDR1 SGHRS and CDR2 YFSETQ. Trimming pared 0 bases from V and 4 bases from J, leaving 14 bases between. CDR3 DNA: TGCGCCAGCAGCTTGGGAGGAGGAGCGTTGTATAATTCACCCCTCCACTTT. Translated: CASSLGGGALYNSPLHF.

This clone occurred once. The chain combines TRBV12-5 with TRBJ1-1; the D gene is possibly TRBD1 (5 bases). The ends were cut back, 6 bases at V and 4 bases at J, with 15 bases in the middle. Germline lookup yields CDR1 LGHNT and CDR2 FRNRAP. The CDR3 is 14 residues long. The CDR3 loop is CASGLSRGSTEAFF. The CDR3 coding sequence is TGTGCTAGTGGCCTGTCGAGGGGAAGCACTGAAGCTTTCTTT.

The gene calls are TRBV5-1 and TRBJ2-7, with 12 bases that match TRBD1. Germline V gene sequence: CDR1 SGHRS, CDR2 YFSETQ. Trimming took 5 bases from V and 3 from J; bases not matched to a gene: 6. This CDR3 comprises 15 residues. The DNA for the CDR3 is TGCGCCAGCAGAACCGGGACAGGGGGCTTCTACGAGCAGTACTTC. Translated: CASRTGTGGFYEQYF.

The chain carries TRBV2 and TRBJ1-2; D remains unclear. CDR1 is SNHLY and CDR2 is FYNNEI in the germline V gene. The CDR3 length is 11 residues. The germline V and J ends were trimmed by 2 bases and 7 bases, with 5 bases remaining between them. CDR3 nucleotides: TGTGCCAGCAGTGAATTCTTTGGCTACACCTTC. This sequence encodes CASSEFFGYTF.

The rearrangement joins TRBV6-4 to TRBJ2-6; 8 nucleotides align to TRBD1. The CDR3 spans 16 residues. Germline V CDR1 and CDR2: MRHNA, SNTAGT. The trim removed 10 bases at V and 0 bases at J, leaving 8 bases unmatched. CDR3 sequence reads: CATSGTGNSGANVLTF. The CDR3 DNA reads as TGTGCCACCTCCGGGACAGGCAACTCTGGGGCCAACGTCCTGACTTTC.

The rearrangement joins TRBV4-3 to TRBJ1-3; perhaps TRBD1 as D (5 bases). CDR1 LGHNA and CDR2 YSLEER come from the germline V gene. CDR3 length: 13 residues. Deletions cut 1 base from V and 8 bases from J, with 9 bases between. As DNA, the CDR3 is TGCGCCAGCAGCCAAGTTGGGGGGGACACCATATATTTT. Its protein is CASSQVGGDTIYF.

The chain combines TRBV4-3 with TRBJ2-7; 11 nucleotides align to TRBD1. Germline V gene lookup returns CDR1 LGHNA and CDR2 YSLEER. V was pared by 6 bases and J by 4 bases, with 8 bases of the junction left unmatched. The CDR3 is 15 amino acids. CDR3 in amino acids: CASSPRDRGFYEQYF. DNA for the CDR3: TGCGCCAGCAGTCCCCGGGACAGGGGGTTTTACGAGCAGTACTTC.

The V gene is TRBV4-1, the J gene TRBJ1-2; perhaps TRBD1 as D (6 bases). Germline V gene lookup returns CDR1 MGHRA and CDR2 YSYEKL. The ends were cut back, 5 bases at V and 4 bases at J, with 17 bases in the middle. This CDR3 has 15 residues. This CDR3 reads CASSSIGQRAYGYTF. CDR3 bases: TGCGCCAGCAGCTCAATAGGACAGCGCGCCTATGGCTACACCTTC.